This T cell receptor beta chain came from a study of blood T cell repertoires in COVID-19. Study-wide context: The United States, Italy and Spain supplied acute and convalescent COVID-19 samples.

Using immunoSEQ multiplex PCR, the repertoire was profiled, and TCRdb retains in-frame clones only, with some absent. The repertoire holds about 110,000 clones, with 88% as singletons. This clone was counted a single time. This CDR3 is 11 amino acids long. CDR1 and CDR2 from the germline V gene are MRHNA and SNTAGT. V was shortened by 8 bases and J by 2 bases, with 3 bases between the two germline ends. The chain couples TRBV6-4 to TRBJ2-2; D unclear. The receptor was derived from a human donor in a cohort sampled during active COVID-19. Source material: peripheral blood. CDR3 in amino acids: CASLNTGELFF. For the CDR3, the DNA is TGTGCCAGCCTTAACACCGGGGAGCTGTTTTTT.